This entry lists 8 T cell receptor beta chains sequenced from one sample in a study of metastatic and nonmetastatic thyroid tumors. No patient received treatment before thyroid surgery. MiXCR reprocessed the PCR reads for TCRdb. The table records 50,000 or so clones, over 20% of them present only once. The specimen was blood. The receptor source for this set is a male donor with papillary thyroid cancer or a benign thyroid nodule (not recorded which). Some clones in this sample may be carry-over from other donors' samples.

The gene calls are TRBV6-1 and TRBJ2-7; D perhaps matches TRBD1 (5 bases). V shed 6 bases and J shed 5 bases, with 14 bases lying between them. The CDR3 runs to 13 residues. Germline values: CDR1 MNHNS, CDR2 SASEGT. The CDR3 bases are TGTGCCAGCAGGCTGGGGCAGGTTCACGAGCAGTACTTC. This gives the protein CASRLGQVHEQYF.

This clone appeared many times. CDR3 nucleotide sequence: TGCGCCAGCAGCTTGGTGGGGGATAGCAATCAGCCCCAGCATTTT. Encoded protein: CASSLVGDSNQPQHF. J is TRBJ1-5 and V is TRBV5-1; a possible D gene is TRBD1 (5 bases). The CDR3 sequence is 15 residues long. V was clipped by 0 bases and J by 0 bases, with 7 bases between them. From germline, CDR1 is SGHRS and CDR2 YFSETQ.

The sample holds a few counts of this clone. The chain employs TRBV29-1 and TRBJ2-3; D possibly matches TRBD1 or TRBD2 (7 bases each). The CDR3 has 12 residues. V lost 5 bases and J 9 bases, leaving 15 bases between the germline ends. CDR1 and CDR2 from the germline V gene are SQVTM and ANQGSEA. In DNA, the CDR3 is TGCAGCGTTAAGGGGGCTAGCGGAACGCAGTATTTT. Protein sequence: CSVKGASGTQYF.

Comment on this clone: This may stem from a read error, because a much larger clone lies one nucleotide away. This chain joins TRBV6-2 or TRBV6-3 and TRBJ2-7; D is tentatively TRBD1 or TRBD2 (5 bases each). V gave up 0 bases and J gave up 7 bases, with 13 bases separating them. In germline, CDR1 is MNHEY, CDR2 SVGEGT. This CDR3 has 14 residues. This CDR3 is CASSYSMGVGEQYF. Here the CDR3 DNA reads TGTGCCAGCAGTTACTCGATGGGGGTTGGAGAGCAGTACTTC.

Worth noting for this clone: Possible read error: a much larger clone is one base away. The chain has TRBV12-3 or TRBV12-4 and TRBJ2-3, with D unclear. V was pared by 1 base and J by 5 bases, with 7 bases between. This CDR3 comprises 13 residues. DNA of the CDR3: TGTGCCAGCAGTTTAGGGAGCGTAGATACGCAGTATTTT. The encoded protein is CASSLGSVDTQYF.

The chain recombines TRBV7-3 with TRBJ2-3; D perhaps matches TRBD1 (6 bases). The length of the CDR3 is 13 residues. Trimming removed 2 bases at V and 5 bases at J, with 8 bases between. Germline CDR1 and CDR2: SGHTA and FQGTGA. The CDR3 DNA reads TGTGCCAGCAGCTTAGGGGGCCTAGATACGCAGTATTTT. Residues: CASSLGGLDTQYF.

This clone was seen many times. The CDR3 sequence: CAWRATGTGNTGELFF. In nucleotides, the CDR3 is TGTGCCTGGAGGGCTACCGGGACAGGGAACACCGGGGAGCTGTTTTTT. This chain links TRBV30 with TRBJ2-2; 8 nucleotides agree with TRBD1. Germline V gives CDR1 GTSNPN, CDR2 SVGIG (reference sequence). The trim removed 3 bases at V and 1 base at J, leaving 7 bases unmatched. The CDR3 length is 16 residues.

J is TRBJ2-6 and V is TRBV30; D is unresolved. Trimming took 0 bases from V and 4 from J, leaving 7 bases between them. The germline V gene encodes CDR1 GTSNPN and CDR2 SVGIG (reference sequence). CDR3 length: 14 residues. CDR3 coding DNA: TGTGCCTGGAGTGTACAAGCAGGGGCCAACGTCCTGACTTTC. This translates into CAWSVQAGANVLTF.